A selection of T cell receptor beta chains follows, all from one sample in a study of human T cells and chemical hapten exposure. TCRdb reanalysed the RACE reads using MiXCR and keeps one entry per CDR3 protein. This table has about 80,000 distinct CDR3 sequences, 12% to 15% appearing once. Sequences were derived from whole blood, sampled in connection with sensitization to the hapten diphenylcyclopropenone (DPC). Source of these receptors: a woman aged 50 to 65 with alopecia areata. Some clones in this sample may be carry-over from other donors' samples. CDR3s include the opening cysteine and the closing phenylalanine or tryptophan. The D gene is left open where the match is weak. Part of the rows lack a size; the others show once, few, many or a class for expanded clones.

size: .; J: TRBJ1-1; V: TRBV6-5; D: TRBD1; DNA: TGTGCCAGCAGTTACTCGAGGGACAGAGAAGCTTTCTTT; CDR3: CASSYSRDREAFF
size: .; J: TRBJ2-2; V: TRBV28; D: .; DNA: TGTGCCAGCACCCTGGACAACGGGCCCGGGGAGCTGTTTTTT; CDR3: CASTLDNGPGELFF
size: .; J: TRBJ2-7; V: TRBV20-1; D: TRBD2; DNA: TGCAGTGCTCGGCTAGCGGGAGTCTACGAGCAGTACTTC; CDR3: CSARLAGVYEQYF
size: .; J: TRBJ1-1; V: TRBV10-3; D: .; DNA: TGTGCCATCAGTGGCGGGGAGAACACTGAAGCTTTCTTT; CDR3: CAISGGENTEAFF
size: .; J: TRBJ1-4; V: TRBV6-6; D: TRBD1; DNA: TGTGCCAGCAGTTTCTGGGACAGAGCTAATAATGAAAAACTGTTTTTT; CDR3: CASSFWDRANNEKLFF
size: few; J: TRBJ2-7; V: TRBV30; D: .; DNA: TGTGCCTGGTCGCGGGGGCCCCCCTACGAGCAGTACTTC; CDR3: CAWSRGPPYEQYF
size: many; J: TRBJ2-1; V: TRBV9; D: .; DNA: TGTGCCAGCACCTCCAGAGGGGGGGCCTACAATGAGCAGTTCTTC; CDR3: CASTSRGGAYNEQFF
size: .; J: TRBJ2-5; V: TRBV28; D: .; DNA: TGTGCCAGCCGGGACCACCAGAACCAAGAGACCCAGTACTTC; CDR3: CASRDHQNQETQYF
size: .; J: TRBJ1-1; V: TRBV5-1; D: .; DNA: TGCGCCAGCAGCTTGAATACCGTGGGGGTCACTGAAGCTTTCTTT; CDR3: CASSLNTVGVTEAFF
size: .; J: TRBJ2-7; V: TRBV28; D: .; DNA: TGTGCCAGCTTCCCTCCCGTGGGGGCAGCGAACTACGAGCAGTACTTC; CDR3: CASFPPVGAANYEQYF
size: .; J: TRBJ2-1; V: TRBV3-1; D: .; DNA: TGTGCCAGCAGCCAACAACAACCAAACAATGAGCAGTTCTTC; CDR3: CASSQQQPNNEQFF
size: .; J: TRBJ1-3; V: TRBV5-1; D: TRBD1; DNA: TGCGCCAGCAGGGGACAGTCCTCTGGAAACACCATATATTTT; CDR3: CASRGQSSGNTIYF
size: few; J: TRBJ2-7; V: TRBV29-1; D: .; DNA: TGCAGCGTTGCTAGTTCCCCCTACGAGCAGTACTTC; CDR3: CSVASSPYEQYF
size: many; J: TRBJ1-1; V: TRBV6-5; D: .; DNA: TGTGCCAGCAGTTCGACAGGTAAAGCTTTCTTT; CDR3: CASSSTGKAFF
size: many; J: TRBJ2-1; V: TRBV5-1; D: TRBD2; DNA: TGCGCCAGCAGCCAGGGAGGGTCCTACAATGAGCAGTTCTTC; CDR3: CASSQGGSYNEQFF
size: many; J: TRBJ2-2; V: TRBV29-1; D: .; DNA: TGCAGCGGTGGCTCAGGGTCCGGGGAGCTGTTTTTT; CDR3: CSGGSGSGELFF
size: .; J: TRBJ2-1; V: TRBV4-3; D: TRBD2; DNA: TGCGCCAGCAGCCAAGGAGTGGGCGGTTCTAGCGGCAGATACAATGAGCAGTTCTTC; CDR3: CASSQGVGGSSGRYNEQFF
size: .; J: TRBJ2-3; V: TRBV5-5; D: TRBD2; DNA: TGTGCCAGCAGCCCGGGACTAGCGGTTAGCACAGATACGCAGTATTTT; CDR3: CASSPGLAVSTDTQYF
size: .; J: TRBJ2-7; V: TRBV12-3/TRBV12-4; D: .; DNA: TGTGCCAGCAGTCCCGCGGGACATTCCTACGAGCAGTACTTC; CDR3: CASSPAGHSYEQYF
size: many; J: TRBJ1-2; V: TRBV11-2; D: .; DNA: TGTGCCAGCAGCTTAGAGGGTTTTGGCTACACCTTC; CDR3: CASSLEGFGYTF
size: many; J: TRBJ1-6; V: TRBV11-2; D: .; DNA: TGTGCCAGCAGCCCTGGACAGTTGAGCTCCTATAATTCACCCCTCCACTTT; CDR3: CASSPGQLSSYNSPLHF
size: few; J: TRBJ2-3; V: TRBV30; D: .; DNA: TGTGCCTGGAGTTCCGGAAGCACAGATACGCAGTATTTT; CDR3: CAWSSGSTDTQYF
size: few; J: TRBJ1-5; V: TRBV15; D: .; DNA: TGTGCCACCAGCAGTCGCGACGGTTTTCAGCCCCAGCATTTT; CDR3: CATSSRDGFQPQHF
size: .; J: TRBJ2-3; V: TRBV11-2; D: .; DNA: TGTGCCAGCACCATCTTAGGGGGTACGCAGTATTTT; CDR3: CASTILGGTQYF
size: .; J: TRBJ2-3; V: TRBV15; D: TRBD1; DNA: TGTGCCACCAGCAGAGTACCAGGGGGTAACACAGATACGCAGTATTTT; CDR3: CATSRVPGGNTDTQYF
size: many; J: TRBJ1-5; V: TRBV7-2; D: .; DNA: TGTGCCAGCAGCTTATATAGCAGAATCAATCAGCCCCAGCATTTT; CDR3: CASSLYSRINQPQHF
size: few; J: TRBJ2-7; V: TRBV10-3; D: TRBD1; DNA: TGTGCCATCAGTGGAGGGACAGGGGCCTACGAGCAGTACTTC; CDR3: CAISGGTGAYEQYF
size: few; J: TRBJ1-2; V: TRBV19; D: TRBD1; DNA: TGTGCCAGTAGCCGGGACAGGGCCACCTCGACCTATGGCTACACCTTC; CDR3: CASSRDRATSTYGYTF
size: many; J: TRBJ1-4; V: TRBV11-2; D: .; DNA: TGTGCCAGCAGCTTAGACTCCAATAATGAAAAACTGTTTTTT; CDR3: CASSLDSNNEKLFF
size: few; J: TRBJ2-5; V: TRBV27; D: .; DNA: TGTGCCAGCAGTCCTGGGGACTCATACCAAGAGACCCAGTACTTC; CDR3: CASSPGDSYQETQYF
size: few; J: TRBJ2-7; V: TRBV7-9; D: .; DNA: TGTGCCAGCAGCGGCAGGAACTCCTACGAGCAGTACTTC; CDR3: CASSGRNSYEQYF
size: .; J: TRBJ2-2; V: TRBV14; D: .; DNA: TGTGCCAGCAGCCAAGTCGCAGTGGGAGGGAACACCGGGGAGCTGTTTTTT; CDR3: CASSQVAVGGNTGELFF
size: few; J: TRBJ2-1; V: TRBV12-3/TRBV12-4; D: TRBD2; DNA: TGTGCCAGCAGTTCGGCACTAGCGGGGCTAGTCAATGAGCAGTTCTTC; CDR3: CASSSALAGLVNEQFF
size: .; J: TRBJ2-1; V: TRBV28; D: .; DNA: TGTGCCAGCAGCAAGGGGGTCCCTTACAATGAGCAGTTCTTC; CDR3: CASSKGVPYNEQFF
size: few; J: TRBJ1-1; V: TRBV12-3/TRBV12-4; D: .; DNA: TGTGCCAGCTTTCGACAGGCGTCCGACACTGAAGCTTTCTTT; CDR3: CASFRQASDTEAFF